The clone carrying this TCR beta chain occurred a few times. Antigen: not known. RNA transcripts yielded amplified TCR beta CDR3 regions. Using the HTBI primer set, a first-round RT-PCR was run on the TCR CDR3. Each CDR3 protein is one row after TCRdb ran MiXCR on the multiplex PCR reads. The table lists some 300,000 distinct CDR3 sequences, 16% of them singletons. This specimen belongs to a study of T cells in Graves' hyperthyroidism and ophthalmopathy. Study-wide results and limits: Peripheral blood also featured most of the thyroid clonotypes expanded above 0.001.

An absence of ophthalmopathy progression within 18 months meant stable Graves' hyperthyroidism. Diagnoses were established using clinical symptoms, serum thyroxine and TRAb, thyroid ultrasound and orbital computed tomography. Sequences were obtained from blood. This TCR came from a man aged 25 to 40 with Graves' hyperthyroidism.

This chain's CDR3 is CAISESTSIGKKFF. CDR3 nucleotides: TGTGCCATCAGTGAGTCGACTAGTATAGGGAAAAAGTTCTTC. The J gene is TRBJ2-1, the V gene TRBV10-3; tentative D call: TRBD2 (6 bases). The CDR3 is 14 amino acids. V was cut by 0 bases and J by 14 bases, with 17 bases left in between. From germline, CDR1 is ENHRY and CDR2 SYGVKD.